Listed here is a single TCR beta chain. Its antigen is unknown. The CDR3 runs to 14 residues. V shed 6 bases, J shed 7 bases, and the junction held 9 bases outside the gene matches. Germline CDR1 reads SGHAT; CDR2 reads FQNNGV. The PCR employed 60 Vbeta primers together with 13 Jbeta primers. Sequenced by immunoSEQ multiplex PCR; TCRdb stores in-frame clones only, minus some. The sample consists of about 190,000 clones, just under 75% of them appearing once. This specimen belongs to a study of cytomegalovirus exposure and HLA in healthy donors. Study-wide points: Presence/absence analysis assumed near-uniform sequencing depth across donors. An Asian-associated ancestry cluster reportedly showed fewer N-insertions than the roughly 670-donor mean in a later analysis. In a later analysis, TCR beta V- and J-gene trimming showed a link to a missense DCLRE1C variant.

The clonotype originates from a man in his thirties or forties in good health and CMV-seropositive. The specimen sequenced was PBMCs. The V and J genes are TRBV11-2 and TRBJ2-7, with TRBD2 identical over 10 bases. The CDR3 loop is CASRPTSGLGEQYF. DNA of the CDR3: TGTGCCAGCAGGCCGACTAGCGGGCTGGGGGAGCAGTACTTC.